Listed here are 21 T cell receptor beta chains from one sample, sequenced in a study of blood T cell repertoires in COVID-19. TCRdb keeps only in-frame clones here, not all; method: immunoSEQ multiplex PCR. The table lists approximately 400,000 clones, about four fifths of them singletons. The sample comprised peripheral blood. All receptors come from a human donor with acute or convalescent COVID-19. The donor label of this sample is uncertain.

V usage is TRBV18 and J usage is TRBJ1-2, with TRBD1 as a possible D gene (5 bases). Germline CDR1 is KGHSH and CDR2 is LQKENI. V gave up 5 bases and J gave up 2 bases, with 12 bases separating them. The CDR3 is made up of 14 amino acids. This CDR3 is CASSITGANYGYTF. In DNA form, the CDR3 reads TGTGCCAGCTCAATAACTGGGGCGAACTATGGCTACACCTTC.

The chain has TRBV21-1 and TRBJ1-4; no DNA check was done on the table's D call, TRBD1. TRBV21-1 is a pseudogene locus. The CDR3 covers 14 residues. The chain's CDR3 is CASSRDRVGEKLFF. The DNA for the CDR3 is TGTGCCAGCAGCAGGGACAGGGTCGGAGAAAAACTGTTTTTT.

V is TRBV5-6 and J is TRBJ1-6; D is perhaps TRBD1 (5 bases). V was clipped by 0 bases and J by 0 bases, with 13 bases between them. This CDR3 has 18 amino acids. CDR1 and CDR2 (germline): SGHDT, YYEEEE. CDR3: CASSLARRGSSYNSPLHF. CDR3 nucleotides: TGTGCCAGCAGCTTGGCGCGGCGGGGGAGCTCCTATAATTCACCCCTCCACTTT.

V and J are TRBV5-5 and TRBJ1-1; D gene uncertain. This CDR3 has 13 residues. Trimming shortened V by 0 bases and J by 1 base, and 4 bases separated the two germline ends. The germline CDR1 and CDR2 sequences are SGHKS and YYEKEE (reference sequence). CDR3 sequence: CASSLAGNTEAFF. The CDR3 DNA reads as TGTGCCAGCAGCTTGGCCGGGAACACTGAAGCTTTCTTT.

The CDR3 sequence: CASRGQGVRNSPLHF. In DNA, the CDR3 is TGTGCCAGCAGAGGACAGGGGGTCCGTAATTCACCCCTCCACTTT. The chain employs TRBV28 and TRBJ1-6, with 10 bases that match TRBD1. This CDR3 is 15 amino acids long. Looked up from germline, CDR1 is MDHEN and CDR2 is SYDVKM. Trimming removed 6 bases from V and 6 bases from J; junction bases left unmatched: 5.

The V and J genes are TRBV9 and TRBJ2-6, with a weak D call TRBD2 (5 bases). The V end lost 0 bases, the J end lost 0 bases, and 13 bases lay between the germline ends. Germline V gives CDR1 SGDLS, CDR2 YYNGEE. The CDR3 length is 18 residues. In DNA form, the CDR3 reads TGTGCCAGCAGCGTAGATCGGGGTTCCTTCTCTGGGGCCAACGTCCTGACTTTC. Translated, it gives CASSVDRGSFSGANVLTF.

CDR3 protein: CASKTRGAKNIQYF. Here the CDR3 DNA reads TGTGCCAGCAAAACCCGGGGAGCCAAAAACATTCAGTACTTC. The chain employs TRBV6-5 and TRBJ2-4; a possible D gene is TRBD2 (5 bases). V shed 7 bases and J shed 0 bases, with 10 bases lying between them. The CDR3 has 14 residues. CDR1 MNHEY and CDR2 SVGAGI come from the germline V gene.

V gene TRBV5-6 combines with J gene TRBJ2-1; 11 positions agree with TRBD2. The V and J ends lost 3 bases and 5 bases, in that order; junction bases with no gene match: 7. This CDR3 region has 16 residues. CDR1 and CDR2 from the germline V gene are SGHDT and YYEEEE. CDR3 sequence: CASSWKSSGGNNEQFF. The CDR3 DNA follows: TGTGCCAGCAGCTGGAAGTCTAGCGGGGGGAACAATGAGCAGTTCTTC.

This clone has only one observation. The CDR3 spells CASSGVGAGGGDTQYF. The CDR3, as DNA: TGCGCCAGCAGTGGAGTTGGAGCGGGGGGAGGAGATACGCAGTATTTT. V usage is TRBV10-2 and J usage is TRBJ2-3; 9 positions agree with TRBD2. Germline values: CDR1 WSHSY, CDR2 SAAADI. The CDR3 is made up of 16 amino acids. V was clipped by 4 bases and J by 5 bases; unmatched bases: 10.

The chain combines TRBV2 with TRBJ1-4; D gene ambiguous. The ends were cut back, 0 bases at V and 2 bases at J, with 7 bases in the middle. The germline V gene has CDR1 SNHLY and CDR2 FYNNEI. This CDR3 is 15 amino acids long. CDR3 DNA: TGTGCCAGCAGTGAAGCCTGGGAGACTAATGAAAAACTGTTTTTT. It specifies CASSEAWETNEKLFF.

The chain is built from TRBV29-1 and TRBJ2-7; no definite D call. V was cut by 4 bases and J by 2 bases, with 15 bases left in between. This CDR3 contains 14 residues. Germline assignment: CDR1 SQVTM and CDR2 ANQGSEA. The CDR3 reads CSVVLQARTYEQYF. As DNA, the CDR3 is TGCAGCGTTGTGCTCCAGGCACGGACCTACGAGCAGTACTTC.

This clone was recorded once. The V and J genes are TRBV18 and TRBJ2-7; D perhaps matches TRBD2 (5 bases). Germline V gene data show CDR1 as KGHSH and CDR2 as LQKENI. The CDR3 loop spans 15 amino acids. The V gene lost 3 bases and the J gene lost 0 bases, with 12 bases spanning the gap. In DNA form, the CDR3 reads TGTGCCAGCTCACCGACCAGCGGCGTCTCCTACGAGCAGTACTTC. This encodes CASSPTSGVSYEQYF.

The CDR3 reads CASSTGGGSLTAFF. CDR3 nucleotide sequence: TGTGCCAGCAGTACAGGGGGCGGGAGTCTAACGGCTTTCTTT. This rearrangement joins TRBV28 to TRBJ1-1, with 9 bases matching TRBD1. This CDR3 is built from 14 residues. V trimming: 5 bases; J trimming: 11 bases; junction bases outside the gene matches: 12. The germline V gene encodes CDR1 MDHEN and CDR2 SYDVKM. The entire variable domain, with the rest obtained from reference TRBV28 and TRBJ1-1, is as follows: DVKVTQSSRYLVKRTGEKVFLECVQDMDHENMFWYRQDPGLGLRLIYFSYDVKMKEKGDIPEGYSVSREKKERFSLILESASTNQTSMYLCASSTGGGSLTAFFGQGTRLTVV.

This chain uses TRBV6-1 with TRBJ2-1, with 9 bases matching TRBD2. The CDR3 runs to 15 residues. The V segment lost 3 bases and the J segment 4 bases; nucleotides outside the gene matches: 4. Germline lookup yields CDR1 MNHNS and CDR2 SASEGT. The CDR3 region is CASSDGLASYNEQFF. The CDR3, as DNA: TGTGCCAGCAGTGACGGACTAGCGAGTTACAATGAGCAGTTCTTC.

J is TRBJ1-4 and V is TRBV27; 9 nucleotides line up with TRBD1. From germline, CDR1 is MNHEY and CDR2 SMNVEV (reference sequence). J gave up 1 base and V 4 bases, and 1 base lay outside the gene matches. The CDR3 covers 15 residues. The CDR3, as DNA: TGTGCCAGCAGTTCGGACAGGGGAACTAATGAAAAACTGTTTTTT. Protein product: CASSSDRGTNEKLFF.

J is TRBJ2-1 and V is TRBV23-1; 10 nucleotides line up with TRBD2. TRBV23-1 is an ORF, with its function uncertain. Germline trimming cut 2 bases from V and 5 bases from J; bases unmatched to any gene: 12. This CDR3 comprises 18 residues. The DNA of the CDR3 is TGCGCCAGCAGTCAACCGACTAGCGGGCGGGTAAGGAACAATGAGCAGTTCTTC. This codes for CASSQPTSGRVRNNEQFF.

The V gene is TRBV19, the J gene TRBJ2-2, with 8 positions matching TRBD1. The CDR3 totals 16 residues. The junction had 11 bases not matched to a gene; V was cut back by 6 bases and J by 5 bases. Germline lookup yields CDR1 LNHDA and CDR2 SQIVND (reference sequence). CDR3 region: CASSRFGQGRTGELFF. The CDR3 nucleotides read TGTGCCAGTAGCCGATTCGGACAGGGAAGAACCGGGGAGCTGTTTTTT.

The sample holds one count of this clone. This sequence joins TRBV19 and TRBJ2-4, with D perhaps matching TRBD1 (6 bases). The CDR3 consists of 13 residues. The V gene's germline CDR1 is LNHDA and CDR2 SQIVND (reference sequence). Trimming shortened V by 5 bases and J by 3 bases, and 8 bases separated the two germline ends. CDR3 amino acids: CASSSDSKNIQYF. The CDR3 nucleotides are TGTGCCAGTAGTTCGGACAGCAAAAACATTCAGTACTTC.

The CDR3 here is CASSKGSEQYF. In DNA form, the CDR3 reads TGTGCCAGCAGCAAAGGCAGCGAGCAGTACTTC. The V and J genes are TRBV21-1 and TRBJ2-7; the table's D call, TRBD1, has no DNA check behind it. TRBV21-1 is labeled a pseudogene. The CDR3 is made up of 11 amino acids.

In DNA form, the CDR3 reads TGTGCAAGTCGCTTAGCGTGCGGGGGGCAGGGCAACACCATATATTTT. It translates to CASRLACGGQGNTIYF. The gene calls are TRBV12-2 and TRBJ1-3. TRBV12-2 is assigned pseudogene status. The CDR3 contains 16 residues.

The rearrangement joins TRBV3-1 (or the pseudogene TRBV3-2) to TRBJ1-1; D unclear. In germline, CDR1 is LGHDT, CDR2 YNNKEL (reference sequence). Deletions cut 0 bases from V and 6 bases from J, with 11 bases between. The CDR3 totals 14 residues. The CDR3, as DNA: TGTGCCAGCAGCCAAGAGAGGGCGGTCCCTGAAGCTTTCTTT. Translation gives CASSQERAVPEAFF.